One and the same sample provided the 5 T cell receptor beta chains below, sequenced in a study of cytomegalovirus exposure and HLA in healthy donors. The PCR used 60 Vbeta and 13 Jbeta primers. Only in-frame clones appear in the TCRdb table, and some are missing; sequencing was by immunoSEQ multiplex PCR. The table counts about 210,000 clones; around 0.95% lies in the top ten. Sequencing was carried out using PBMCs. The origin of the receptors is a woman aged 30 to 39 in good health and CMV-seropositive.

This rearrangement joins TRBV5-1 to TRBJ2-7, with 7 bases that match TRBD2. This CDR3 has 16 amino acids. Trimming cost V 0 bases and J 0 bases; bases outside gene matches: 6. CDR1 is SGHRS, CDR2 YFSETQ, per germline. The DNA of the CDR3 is TGCGCCAGCAGCTTGGGAGGCCTAGCGGTCTCCTACGAGCAGTACTTC. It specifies CASSLGGLAVSYEQYF.

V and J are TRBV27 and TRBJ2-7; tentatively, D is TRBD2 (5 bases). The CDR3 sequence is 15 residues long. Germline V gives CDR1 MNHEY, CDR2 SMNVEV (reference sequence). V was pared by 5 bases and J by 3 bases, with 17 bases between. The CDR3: CASSTAGGSYYEQYF. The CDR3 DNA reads TGTGCCAGCAGTACCGCAGGAGGAAGTTACTACGAGCAGTACTTC.

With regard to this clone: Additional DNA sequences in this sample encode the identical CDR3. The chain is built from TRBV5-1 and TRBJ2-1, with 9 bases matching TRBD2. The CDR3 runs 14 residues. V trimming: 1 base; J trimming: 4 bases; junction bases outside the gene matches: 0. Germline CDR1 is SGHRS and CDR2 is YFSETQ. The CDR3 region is CASSLSGGYNEQFF. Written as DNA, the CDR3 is TGCGCCAGCAGCTTGAGCGGGGGGTACAATGAGCAGTTCTTC.

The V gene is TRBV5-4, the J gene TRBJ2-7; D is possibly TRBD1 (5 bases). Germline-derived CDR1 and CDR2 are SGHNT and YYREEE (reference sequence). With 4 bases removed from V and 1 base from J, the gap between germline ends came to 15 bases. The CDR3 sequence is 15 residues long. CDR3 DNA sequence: TGTGCCAGCAGCATTGACAGCATCCCGTCCTACGAGCAGTACTTC. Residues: CASSIDSIPSYEQYF.

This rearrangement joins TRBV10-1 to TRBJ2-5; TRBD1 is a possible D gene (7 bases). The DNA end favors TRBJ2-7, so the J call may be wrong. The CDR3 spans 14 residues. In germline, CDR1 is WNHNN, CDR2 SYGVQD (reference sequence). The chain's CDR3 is CASSAGRGVHEQYF. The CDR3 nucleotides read TGCGCCAGCAGTGCCGGCAGGGGGGTCCACGAGCAGTACTTC.